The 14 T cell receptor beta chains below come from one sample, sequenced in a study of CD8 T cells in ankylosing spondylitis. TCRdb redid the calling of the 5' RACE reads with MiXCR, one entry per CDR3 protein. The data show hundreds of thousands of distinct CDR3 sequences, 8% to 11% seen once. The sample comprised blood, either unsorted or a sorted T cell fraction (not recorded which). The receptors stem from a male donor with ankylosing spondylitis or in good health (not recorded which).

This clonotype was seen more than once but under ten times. The CDR3 here is CSVGAVAGGSYNEQFF. CDR3 bases: TGCAGCGTTGGAGCTGTAGCGGGGGGGTCCTACAATGAGCAGTTCTTC. The rearrangement joins TRBV29-1 to TRBJ2-1; 11 bases are a match to TRBD2. The germline V gene has CDR1 SQVTM and CDR2 ANQGSEA. The CDR3 sequence is 16 residues long. V shed 4 bases and J 1 base; nucleotides not matched to a gene: 6.

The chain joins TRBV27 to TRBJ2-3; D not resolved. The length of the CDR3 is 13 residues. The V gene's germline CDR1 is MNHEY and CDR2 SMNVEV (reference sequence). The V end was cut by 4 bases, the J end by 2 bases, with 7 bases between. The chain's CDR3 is CASSSEFTDTQYF. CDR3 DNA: TGTGCCAGCAGTTCCGAGTTCACAGATACGCAGTATTTT.

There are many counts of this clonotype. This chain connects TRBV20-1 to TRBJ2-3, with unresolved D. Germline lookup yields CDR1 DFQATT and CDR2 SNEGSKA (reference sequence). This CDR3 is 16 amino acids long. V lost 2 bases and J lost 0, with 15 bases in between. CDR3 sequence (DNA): TGCAGTGCTAGAAATCGAGCAGCGATGAGCACAGATACGCAGTATTTT. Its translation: CSARNRAAMSTDTQYF.

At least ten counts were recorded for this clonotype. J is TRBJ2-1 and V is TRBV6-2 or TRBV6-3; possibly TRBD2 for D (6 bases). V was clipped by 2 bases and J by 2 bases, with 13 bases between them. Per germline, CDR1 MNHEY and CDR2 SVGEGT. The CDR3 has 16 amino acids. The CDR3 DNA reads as TGTGCCAGCAGTTACGTGGGACTCGGCCCCTACAATGAGCAGTTCTTC. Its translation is CASSYVGLGPYNEQFF.

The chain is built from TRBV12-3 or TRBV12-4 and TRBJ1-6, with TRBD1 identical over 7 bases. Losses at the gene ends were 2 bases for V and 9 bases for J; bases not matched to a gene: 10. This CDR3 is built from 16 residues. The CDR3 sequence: CASSLPGQVWASPLHF. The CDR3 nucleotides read TGTGCCAGCAGTTTACCCGGACAGGTCTGGGCTTCACCCCTCCACTTT.

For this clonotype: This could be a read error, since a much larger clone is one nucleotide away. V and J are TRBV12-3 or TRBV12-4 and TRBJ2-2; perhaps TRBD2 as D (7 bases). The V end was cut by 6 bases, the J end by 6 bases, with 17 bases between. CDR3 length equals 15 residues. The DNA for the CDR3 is TGTGCCAGCAGCCCTGGGGGGGCAGGGGCCGGGGAGCTGTTTTTT. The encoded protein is CASSPGGAGAGELFF.

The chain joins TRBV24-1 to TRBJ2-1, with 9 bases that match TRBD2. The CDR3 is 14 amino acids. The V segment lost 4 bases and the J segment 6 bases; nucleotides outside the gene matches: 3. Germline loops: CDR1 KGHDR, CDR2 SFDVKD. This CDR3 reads CATSDAGGGNEQFF. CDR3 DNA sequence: TGTGCCACCAGTGACGCGGGGGGGGGCAATGAGCAGTTCTTC.

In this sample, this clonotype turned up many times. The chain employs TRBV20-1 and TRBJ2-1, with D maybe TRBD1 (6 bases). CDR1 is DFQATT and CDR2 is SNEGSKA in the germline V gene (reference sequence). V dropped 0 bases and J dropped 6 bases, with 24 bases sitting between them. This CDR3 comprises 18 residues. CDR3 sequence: CSARDGGGPTFWGNEQFF. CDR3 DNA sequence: TGCAGTGCTAGAGATGGTGGGGGCCCAACCTTTTGGGGCAATGAGCAGTTCTTC.

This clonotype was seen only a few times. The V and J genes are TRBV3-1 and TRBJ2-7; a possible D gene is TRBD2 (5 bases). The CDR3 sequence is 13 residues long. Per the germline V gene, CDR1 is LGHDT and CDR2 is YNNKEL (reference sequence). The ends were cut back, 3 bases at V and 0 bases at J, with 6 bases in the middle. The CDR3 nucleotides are TGTGCCAGCAGCCATGGGAGCTCCTACGAGCAGTACTTC. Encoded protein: CASSHGSSYEQYF.

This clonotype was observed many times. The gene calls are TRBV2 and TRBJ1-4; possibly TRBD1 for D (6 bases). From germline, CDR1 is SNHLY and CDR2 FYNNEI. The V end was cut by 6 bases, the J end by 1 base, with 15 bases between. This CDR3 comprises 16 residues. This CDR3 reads CASSANRVGTNEKLFF. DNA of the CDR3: TGTGCCAGCAGCGCGAACAGGGTCGGAACTAATGAAAAACTGTTTTTT.

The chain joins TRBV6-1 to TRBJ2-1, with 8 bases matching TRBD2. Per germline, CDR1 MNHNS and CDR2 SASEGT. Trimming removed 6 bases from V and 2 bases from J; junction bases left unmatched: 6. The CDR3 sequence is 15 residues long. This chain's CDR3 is CASSHGGGPYNEQFF. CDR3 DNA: TGTGCCAGCAGCCACGGGGGGGGTCCCTACAATGAGCAGTTCTTC.

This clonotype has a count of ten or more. The CDR3 bases are TGCAGTGCCACCACAATGGGGAATCAGCCCCAGCATTTT. It encodes CSATTMGNQPQHF. The V call is TRBV20-1, the J call TRBJ1-5; D is unclear. This CDR3 has 13 residues. Trimming removed 6 bases from V and 4 bases from J, with 13 bases in between. The germline gives CDR1 DFQATT, CDR2 SNEGSKA (reference sequence).

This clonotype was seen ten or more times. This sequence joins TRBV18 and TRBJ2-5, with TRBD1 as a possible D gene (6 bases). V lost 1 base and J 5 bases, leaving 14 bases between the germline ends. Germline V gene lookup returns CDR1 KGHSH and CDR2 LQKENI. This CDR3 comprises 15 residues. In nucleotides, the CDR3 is TGTGCCAGCTCACCACGGCTACAGGGCCGGGAGACCCAGTACTTC. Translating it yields CASSPRLQGRETQYF.

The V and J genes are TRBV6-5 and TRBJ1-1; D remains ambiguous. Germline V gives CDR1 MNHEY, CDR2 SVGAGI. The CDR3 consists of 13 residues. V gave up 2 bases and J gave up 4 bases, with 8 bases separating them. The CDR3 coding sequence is TGTGCCAGCAGTTACCAGGCGACCACTGAAGCTTTCTTT. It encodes CASSYQATTEAFF.